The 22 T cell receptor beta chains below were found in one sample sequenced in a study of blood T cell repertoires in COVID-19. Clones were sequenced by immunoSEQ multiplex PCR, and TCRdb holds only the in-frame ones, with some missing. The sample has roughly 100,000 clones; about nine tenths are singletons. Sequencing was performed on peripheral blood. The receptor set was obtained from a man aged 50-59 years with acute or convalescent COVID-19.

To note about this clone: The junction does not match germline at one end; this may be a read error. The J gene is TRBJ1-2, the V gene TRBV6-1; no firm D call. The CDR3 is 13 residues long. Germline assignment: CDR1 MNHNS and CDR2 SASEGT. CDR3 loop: CASSQARLNGYTF. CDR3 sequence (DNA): TGTGCCAGCAGTCAAGCGCGTCTGAATGGCTACACCTTC.

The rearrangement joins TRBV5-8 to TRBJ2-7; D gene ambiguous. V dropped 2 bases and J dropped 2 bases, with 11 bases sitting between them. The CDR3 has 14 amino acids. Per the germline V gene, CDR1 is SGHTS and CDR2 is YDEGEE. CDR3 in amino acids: CASSFSSQTYEQYF. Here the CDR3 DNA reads TGTGCCAGCAGCTTTTCGTCACAAACCTACGAGCAGTACTTC.

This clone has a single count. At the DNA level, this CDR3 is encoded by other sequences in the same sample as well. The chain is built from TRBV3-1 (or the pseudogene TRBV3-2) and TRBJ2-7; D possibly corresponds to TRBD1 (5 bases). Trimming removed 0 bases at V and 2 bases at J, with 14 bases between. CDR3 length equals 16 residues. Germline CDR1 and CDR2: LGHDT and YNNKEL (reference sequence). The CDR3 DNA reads TGTGCCAGCAGCCAAGATGGTACAGGCAGACCCTACGAGCAGTACTTC. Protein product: CASSQDGTGRPYEQYF.

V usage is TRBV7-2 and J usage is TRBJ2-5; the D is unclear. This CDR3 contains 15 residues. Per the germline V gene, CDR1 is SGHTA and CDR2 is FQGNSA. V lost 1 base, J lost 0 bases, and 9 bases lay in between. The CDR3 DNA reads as TGTGCCAGCAGCTTAGGCGGTCTGTACCAAGAGACCCAGTACTTC. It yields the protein CASSLGGLYQETQYF.

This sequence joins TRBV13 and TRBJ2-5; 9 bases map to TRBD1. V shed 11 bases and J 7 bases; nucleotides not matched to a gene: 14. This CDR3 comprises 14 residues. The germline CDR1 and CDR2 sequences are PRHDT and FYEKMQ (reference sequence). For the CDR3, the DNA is TGTGCCGTTACTGCAAGGGGACAGGGCGGGACCCAGTACTTC. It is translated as CAVTARGQGGTQYF.

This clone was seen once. CDR3 sequence: CASSYSGQEYF. The CDR3 nucleotides are TGTGCCAGCAGTTACTCGGGACAAGAGTACTTC. J is TRBJ2-7 and V is TRBV6-5; a possible D gene is TRBD1 (6 bases). Per the germline V gene, CDR1 is MNHEY and CDR2 is SVGAGI. This CDR3 is built from 11 residues. The ends were cut back, 0 bases at V and 11 bases at J, with 8 bases in the middle.

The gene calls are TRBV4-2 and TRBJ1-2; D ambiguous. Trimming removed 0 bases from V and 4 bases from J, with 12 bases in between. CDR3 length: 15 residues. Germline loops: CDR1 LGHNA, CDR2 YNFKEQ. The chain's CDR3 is CASSQDLVGSYGYTF. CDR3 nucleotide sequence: TGTGCCAGCAGCCAAGACTTGGTGGGGAGCTATGGCTACACCTTC.

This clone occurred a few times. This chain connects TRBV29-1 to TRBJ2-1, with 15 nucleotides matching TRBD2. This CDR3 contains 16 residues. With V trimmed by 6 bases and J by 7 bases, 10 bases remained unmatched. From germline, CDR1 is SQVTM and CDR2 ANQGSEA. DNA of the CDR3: TGCAGCGTCGGGACTAGCGGGGGGCCGTTTCCTAATGAGCAGTTCTTC. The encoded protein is CSVGTSGGPFPNEQFF.

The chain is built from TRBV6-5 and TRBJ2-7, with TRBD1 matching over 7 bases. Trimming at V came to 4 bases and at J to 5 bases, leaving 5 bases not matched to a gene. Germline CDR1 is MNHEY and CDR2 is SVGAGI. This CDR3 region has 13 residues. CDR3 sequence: CASSLDRPHEQYF. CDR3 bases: TGTGCCAGCAGTTTGGACAGGCCACACGAGCAGTACTTC.

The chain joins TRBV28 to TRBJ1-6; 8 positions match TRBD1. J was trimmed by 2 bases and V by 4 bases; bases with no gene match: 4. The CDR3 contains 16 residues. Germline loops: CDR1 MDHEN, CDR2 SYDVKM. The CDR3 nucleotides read TGTGCCAGCAGTTCTTTACAGGGGGCCTATAATTCACCCCTCCACTTT. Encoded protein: CASSSLQGAYNSPLHF.

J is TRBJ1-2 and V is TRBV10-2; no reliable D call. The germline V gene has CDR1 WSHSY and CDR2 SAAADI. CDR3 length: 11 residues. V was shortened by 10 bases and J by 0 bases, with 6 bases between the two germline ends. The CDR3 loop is CAIQTNYGYTF. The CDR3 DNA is TGCGCCATCCAGACTAACTATGGCTACACCTTC.

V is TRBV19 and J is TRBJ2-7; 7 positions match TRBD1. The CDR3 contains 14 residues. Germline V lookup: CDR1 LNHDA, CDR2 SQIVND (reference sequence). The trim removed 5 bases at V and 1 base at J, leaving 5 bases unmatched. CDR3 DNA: TGTGCCAGTAGTCCGGGACAGATGTCCTACGAGCAGTACTTC. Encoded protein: CASSPGQMSYEQYF.

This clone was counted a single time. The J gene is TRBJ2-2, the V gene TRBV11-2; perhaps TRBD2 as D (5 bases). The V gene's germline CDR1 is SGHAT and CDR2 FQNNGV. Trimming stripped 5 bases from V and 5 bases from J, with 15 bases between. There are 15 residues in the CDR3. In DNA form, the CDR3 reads TGTGCCAGCAGCCCTGGACGGTGGAGGACCGGGGAGCTGTTTTTT. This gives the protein CASSPGRWRTGELFF.

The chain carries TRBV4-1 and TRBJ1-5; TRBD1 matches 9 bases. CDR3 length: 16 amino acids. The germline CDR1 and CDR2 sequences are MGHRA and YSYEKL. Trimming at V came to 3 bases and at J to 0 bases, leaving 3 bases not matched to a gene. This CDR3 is CASSQGQGVSNQPQHF. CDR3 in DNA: TGCGCCAGCAGCCAGGGACAGGGAGTTAGCAATCAGCCCCAGCATTTT.

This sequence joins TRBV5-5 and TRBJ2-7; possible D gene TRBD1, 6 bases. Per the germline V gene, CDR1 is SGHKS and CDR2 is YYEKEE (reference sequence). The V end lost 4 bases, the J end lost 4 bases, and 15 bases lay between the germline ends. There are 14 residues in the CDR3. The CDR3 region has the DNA TGTGCCAGCAGCCCTACAGGGAGTGGTTACGAGCAGTACTTC. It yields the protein CASSPTGSGYEQYF.

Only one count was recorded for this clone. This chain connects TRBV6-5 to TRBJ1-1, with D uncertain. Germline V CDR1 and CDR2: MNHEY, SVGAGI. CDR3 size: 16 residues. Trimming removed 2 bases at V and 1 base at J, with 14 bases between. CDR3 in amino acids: CASSYVQGLRNTEAFF. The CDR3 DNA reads TGTGCCAGCAGTTACGTACAAGGACTCAGGAACACTGAAGCTTTCTTT.

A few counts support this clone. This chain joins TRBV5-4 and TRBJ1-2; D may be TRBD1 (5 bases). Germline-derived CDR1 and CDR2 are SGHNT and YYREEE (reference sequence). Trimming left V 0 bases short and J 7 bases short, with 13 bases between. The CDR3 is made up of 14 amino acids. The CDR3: CASSLGQGLIGYTF. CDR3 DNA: TGTGCCAGCAGCTTGGGGCAGGGATTAATTGGCTACACCTTC.

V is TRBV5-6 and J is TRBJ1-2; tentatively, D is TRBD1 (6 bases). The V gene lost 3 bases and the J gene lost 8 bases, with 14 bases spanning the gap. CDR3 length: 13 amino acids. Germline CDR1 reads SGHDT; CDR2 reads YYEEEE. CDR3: CASSSAGGLGYTF. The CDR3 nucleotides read TGTGCCAGCAGCTCGGCGGGGGGCCTCGGCTACACCTTC.

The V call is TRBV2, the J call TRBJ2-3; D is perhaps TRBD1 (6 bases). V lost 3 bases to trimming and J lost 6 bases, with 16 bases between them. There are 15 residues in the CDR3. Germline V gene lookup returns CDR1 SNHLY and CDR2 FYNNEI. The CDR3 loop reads CASSDPRRTADTQYF. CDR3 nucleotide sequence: TGTGCCAGCAGTGACCCCCGGAGGACAGCCGATACGCAGTATTTT.

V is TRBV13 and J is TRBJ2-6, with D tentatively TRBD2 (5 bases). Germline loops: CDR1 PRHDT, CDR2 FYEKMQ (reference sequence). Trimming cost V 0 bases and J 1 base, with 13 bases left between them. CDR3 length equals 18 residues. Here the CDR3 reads CASSLGGEGGSGANVLTF. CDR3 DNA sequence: TGTGCCAGCAGCTTAGGCGGGGAAGGCGGGTCTGGGGCCAACGTCCTGACTTTC.

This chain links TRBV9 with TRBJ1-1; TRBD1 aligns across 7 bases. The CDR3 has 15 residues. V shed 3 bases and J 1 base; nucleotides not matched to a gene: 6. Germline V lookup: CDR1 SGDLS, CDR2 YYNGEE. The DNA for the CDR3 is TGTGCCAGCAGCGCCTCCGGGACAGCGAACACTGAAGCTTTCTTT. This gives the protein CASSASGTANTEAFF. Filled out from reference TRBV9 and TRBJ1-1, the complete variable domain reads DSGVTQTPKHLITATGQRVTLRCSPRSGDLSVYWYQQSLDQGLQFLIQYYNGEERAKGNILERFSAQQFPDLHSELNLSSLELGDSALYFCASSASGTANTEAFFGQGTRLTVV.

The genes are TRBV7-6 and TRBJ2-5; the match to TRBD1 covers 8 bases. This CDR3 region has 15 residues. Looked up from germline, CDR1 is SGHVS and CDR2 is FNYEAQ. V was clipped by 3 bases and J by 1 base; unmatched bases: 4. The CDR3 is CASSLGQVSQETQYF. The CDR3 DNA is TGTGCCAGCAGCTTGGGACAGGTTTCCCAAGAGACCCAGTACTTC.